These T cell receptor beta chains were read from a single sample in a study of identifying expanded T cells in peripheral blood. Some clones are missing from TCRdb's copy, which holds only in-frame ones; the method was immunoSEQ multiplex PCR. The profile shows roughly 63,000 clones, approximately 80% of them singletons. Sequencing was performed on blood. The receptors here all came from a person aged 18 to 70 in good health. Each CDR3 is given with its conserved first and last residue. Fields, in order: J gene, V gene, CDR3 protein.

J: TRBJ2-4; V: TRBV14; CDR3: CASSRRGAKNIQYF
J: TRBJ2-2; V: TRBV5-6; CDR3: CASSLQGFGELFF
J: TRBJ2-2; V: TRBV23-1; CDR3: CASSQGAGGGGTGELFF
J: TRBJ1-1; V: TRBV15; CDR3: CATSSSGWRGEAFF
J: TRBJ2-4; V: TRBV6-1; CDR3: CASSEAQGVAKNIQYF
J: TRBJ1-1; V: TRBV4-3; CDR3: CASSQSGAGTFAEAFF
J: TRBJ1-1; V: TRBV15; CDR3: CATSREGQARGTEAFF
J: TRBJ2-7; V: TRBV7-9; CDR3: CASSKNYEQYF
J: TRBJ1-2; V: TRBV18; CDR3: CASSPADNYGYTF
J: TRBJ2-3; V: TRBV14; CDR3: CASSQGGRGQADTQYF
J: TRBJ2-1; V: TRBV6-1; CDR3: CASDTGAGGANEQFF
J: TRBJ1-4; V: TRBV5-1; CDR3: CANGQGREKLFF
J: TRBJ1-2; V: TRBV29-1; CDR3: CSVEYNRGGYTF
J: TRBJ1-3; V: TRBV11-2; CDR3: CASSSLSGNTIYF
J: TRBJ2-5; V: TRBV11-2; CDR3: CASGQGETQYF